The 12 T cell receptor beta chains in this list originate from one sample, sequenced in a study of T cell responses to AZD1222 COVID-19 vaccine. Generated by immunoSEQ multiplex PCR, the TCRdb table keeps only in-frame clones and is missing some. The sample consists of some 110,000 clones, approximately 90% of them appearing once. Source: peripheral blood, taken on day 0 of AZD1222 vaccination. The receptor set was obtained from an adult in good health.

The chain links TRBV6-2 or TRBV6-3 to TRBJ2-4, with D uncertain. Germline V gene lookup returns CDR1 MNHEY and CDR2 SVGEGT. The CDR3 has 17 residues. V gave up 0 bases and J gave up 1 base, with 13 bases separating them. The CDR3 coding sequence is TGTGCCAGCAGTTACTCGAGTAATGTTGGCGCCAAAAACATTCAGTACTTC. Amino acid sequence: CASSYSSNVGAKNIQYF.

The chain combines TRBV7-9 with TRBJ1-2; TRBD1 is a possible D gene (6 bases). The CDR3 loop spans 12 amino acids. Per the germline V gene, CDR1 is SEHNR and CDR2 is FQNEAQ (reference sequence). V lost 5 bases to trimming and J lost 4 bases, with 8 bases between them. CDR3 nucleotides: TGTGCCAGCAGCCCAGGGGCCTATGGCTACACCTTC. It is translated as CASSPGAYGYTF.

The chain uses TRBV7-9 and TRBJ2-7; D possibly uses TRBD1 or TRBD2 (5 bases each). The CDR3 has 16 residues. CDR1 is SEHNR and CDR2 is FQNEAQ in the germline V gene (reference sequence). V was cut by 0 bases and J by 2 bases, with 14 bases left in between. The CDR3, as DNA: TGTGCCAGCAGCTTAGCCTTGCGTCGGGGCCCCTACGAGCAGTACTTC. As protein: CASSLALRRGPYEQYF.

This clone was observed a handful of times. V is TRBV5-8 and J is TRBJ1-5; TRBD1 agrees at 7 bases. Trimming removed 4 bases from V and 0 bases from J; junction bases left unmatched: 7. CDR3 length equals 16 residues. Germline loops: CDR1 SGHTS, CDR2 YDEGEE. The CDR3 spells CASSGGDSYSNQPQHF. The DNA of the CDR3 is TGTGCCAGCAGCGGGGGGGACAGCTATAGCAATCAGCCCCAGCATTTT.

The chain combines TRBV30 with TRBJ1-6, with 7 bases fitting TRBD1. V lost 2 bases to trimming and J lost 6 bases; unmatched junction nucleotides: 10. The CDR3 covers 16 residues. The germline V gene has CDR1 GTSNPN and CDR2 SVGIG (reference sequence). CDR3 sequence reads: CAWSFPSGQSNSPLHF. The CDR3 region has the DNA TGTGCCTGGAGTTTTCCTTCGGGACAGAGTAATTCACCCCTCCACTTT. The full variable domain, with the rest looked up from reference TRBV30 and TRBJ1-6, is SQTIHQWPATLVQPVGSPLSLECTVEGTSNPNLYWYRQAAGRGLQLLFYSVGIGQISSEVPQNLSASRPQDRQFILSSKKLLLSDSGFYLCAWSFPSGQSNSPLHFGNGTRLTVT.

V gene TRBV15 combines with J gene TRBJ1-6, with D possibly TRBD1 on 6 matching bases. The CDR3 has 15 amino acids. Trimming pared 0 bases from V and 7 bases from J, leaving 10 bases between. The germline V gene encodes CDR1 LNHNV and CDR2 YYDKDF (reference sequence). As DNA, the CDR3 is TGTGCCACCAGCAGAGATAGGGGGGGCAATTCACCCCTCCACTTT. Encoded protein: CATSRDRGGNSPLHF. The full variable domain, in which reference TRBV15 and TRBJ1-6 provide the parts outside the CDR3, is DAMVIQNPRYQVTQFGKPVTLSCSQTLNHNVMYWYQQKSSQAPKLLFHYYDKDFNNEADTPDNFQSRRPNTSFCFLDIRSPGLGDTAMYLCATSRDRGGNSPLHFGNGTRLTVT.

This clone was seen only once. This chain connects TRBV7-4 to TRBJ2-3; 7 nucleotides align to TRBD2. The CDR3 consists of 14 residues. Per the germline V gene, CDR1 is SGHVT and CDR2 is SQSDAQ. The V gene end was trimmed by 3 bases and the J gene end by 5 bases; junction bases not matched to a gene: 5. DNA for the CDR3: TGTGCCAGCAGCTTTTCCCGCGGGAGAGATACGCAGTATTTT. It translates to CASSFSRGRDTQYF. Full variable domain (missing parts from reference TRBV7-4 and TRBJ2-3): GAGVSQSPRYKVAKRGRDVALRCDSISGHVTLYWYRQTLGQGSEVLTYSQSDAQRDKSGRPSGRFSAERPERSVSTLKIQRTEQGDSAVYLCASSFSRGRDTQYFGPGTRLTVL.

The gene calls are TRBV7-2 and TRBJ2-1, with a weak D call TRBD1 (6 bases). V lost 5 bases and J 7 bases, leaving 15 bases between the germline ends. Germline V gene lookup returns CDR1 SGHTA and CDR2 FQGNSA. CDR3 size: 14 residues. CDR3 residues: CASSPPTGRNEQFF. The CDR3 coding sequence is TGTGCCAGCAGCCCCCCTACAGGGAGAAATGAGCAGTTCTTC.

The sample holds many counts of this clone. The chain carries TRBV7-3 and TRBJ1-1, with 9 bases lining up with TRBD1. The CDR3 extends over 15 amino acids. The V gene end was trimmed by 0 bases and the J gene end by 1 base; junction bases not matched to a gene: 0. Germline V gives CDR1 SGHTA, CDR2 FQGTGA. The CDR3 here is CASSLTTGGNTEAFF. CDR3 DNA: TGTGCCAGCAGCTTAACGACAGGGGGGAACACTGAAGCTTTCTTT.

For the CDR3, the DNA is TGTGCCAGCAGCTTCCACGGGAGTGCGATCGGGGAGACCCAGTACTTC. Its protein is CASSFHGSAIGETQYF. The gene calls are TRBV11-1 and TRBJ2-5; maybe TRBD2 (6 bases). Germline V gene sequence: CDR1 SGHAT, CDR2 FQDESV (reference sequence). V was pared by 3 bases and J by 5 bases, with 19 bases between. CDR3 length: 16 amino acids. Supplemented by reference TRBV11-1 and TRBJ2-5, the full variable domain reads EAEVAQSPRYKITEKSQAVAFWCDPISGHATLYWYRQILGQGPELLVQFQDESVVDDSQLPKDRFSAERLKGVDSTLKIQPAELGDSAMYLCASSFHGSAIGETQYFGPGTRLLVL.

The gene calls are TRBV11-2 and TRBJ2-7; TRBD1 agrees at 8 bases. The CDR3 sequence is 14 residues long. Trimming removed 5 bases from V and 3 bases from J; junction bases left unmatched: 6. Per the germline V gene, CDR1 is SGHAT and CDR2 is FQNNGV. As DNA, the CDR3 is TGTGCCAGCAGCCCGACAGGGGTCCGCTACGAGCAGTACTTC. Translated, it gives CASSPTGVRYEQYF.

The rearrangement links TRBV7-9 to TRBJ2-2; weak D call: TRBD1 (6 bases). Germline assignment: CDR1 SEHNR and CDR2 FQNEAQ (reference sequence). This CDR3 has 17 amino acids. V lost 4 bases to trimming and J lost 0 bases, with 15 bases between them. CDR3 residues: CASSSPRDRSNTGELFF. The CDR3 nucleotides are TGTGCCAGCAGCTCCCCTCGAGACAGGTCGAACACCGGGGAGCTGTTTTTT.